This record covers a single TCR beta chain. What it binds is unknown. Sequencing targeted expressed TCRB transcripts, as all isolated RNA had been reverse transcribed. The table came from immunoSEQ multiplex PCR; TCRdb's copy has only in-frame clones and leaves some out. This sample has under 900,000 clones; roughly a sixth occur once, and the top ten carry 0.023%. J lost 3 bases, V lost 1 base, and 7 bases had no gene match. Per the germline V gene, CDR1 is SGHRS and CDR2 is YFSETQ. The CDR3 contains 15 residues. CD45RO/CCR7/CD25/CD127/CD95/CD27 staining was used to isolate CD4+ naive, central memory, regulatory and stem cell-like memory cells by sorting. All sorted populations exceeded 95% purity. These data come from a study of beta chain features in type 1 diabetes. The wider study: Patients looked much like healthy donors when it came to age, gender and cell yields. Study conclusions and caveats: Cells with high TCR expression could be over-represented by cDNA sequencing.

The sequencing input was naive CD4+ T cells from blood. The sequence was obtained from a woman aged 18 to 35 in good health. The chain has TRBV5-1 and TRBJ2-7, with 7 positions matching TRBD1. CDR3 in DNA: TGCGCCAGCAGCTTGATACCACAGGGGCACTACGAGCAGTACTTC. Its translation is CASSLIPQGHYEQYF.